This T cell receptor (beta chain) was recovered during a study of blood T cell repertoires in COVID-19 (TCRdb year 2020). Concerning the study at large: Samples from collaborators originated in the United States, Italy and Spain and spanned both the acute and convalescent phases of COVID-19. Deeply sampled blood TCRbeta repertoires from subjects exposed to, actively infected with, or recovered from COVID-19 were included in the dataset. The samples were drawn from the first 160 participants of the ongoing ImmuneRACE study and from more than 1,000 subjects provided by 6 global collaborators. Nearly every sample came with metadata listing a de-identified subject ID, COVID-19 status, age in years and sex. Where HLA class I and class II types were available, the types were taken from metadata supplied by the sample provider, not from assay-based typing. A freely available public database, intended as a resource for researchers studying the immune response to SARS-CoV-2, is where the repertoires were released. The material from the prospective study consisted of cDNA or gDNA derived from T cells, B-cell-depleted T cells, or PBMCs.

Each collaborating institution followed its own protocols to collect whole blood in K2EDTA tubes. For TCRbeta analysis, collaborators shipped samples as frozen whole blood, isolated PBMCs, or DNA extracted from either of those sample types. From a lookup of the germline V gene, CDR1 and CDR2 are SGDLS and YYNGEE. Deletion took 0 bases off V and 9 bases off J, with a span of 18 bases between the germline ends. The CDR3 sequence holds 15 residues, the cysteine and phenylalanine included. CDR3 DNA only is kept here, 45 bases in frame from base 1. TCRbeta CDR3 regions were amplified from genomic DNA using the immunoSEQ Assay, a bias-controlled multiplex PCR. The paper's data handling went like this. The number of nucleated cells in each sample was estimated from the amplification of reference gene primers within the assay. To quantify the absolute abundance of each unique TCRbeta CDR3 rearrangement, sequence reads were collapsed and filtered. Productive Simpson clonality was computed per sample as the square root of Simpson's diversity index over productive rearrangements. In TCRdb, the immuneACCESS table is reduced to in-frame sequences with V and J assigned. These tables do not hold every clone; where another copy was compared, an unresolved V gene accounts for under half, and the others remain unexplained. V and J calls and clone size are as listed in that table; D and trimming were resolved from the DNA. The sample records 45,000 to 65,000 clones, just over 85% of which are singletons. Of the sample, over 3.5% falls within the top ten clones.

Broader findings and caveats from the paper: Clinical and demographic metadata were provided uncurated, with the amount varying by source and participant.

As for this clone: Its antigen is unknown. No base quality information exists; no much larger clone differs at one position.

The receptor was isolated from a man older than 75 with active COVID-19. Recombination joined TRBV9 with TRBJ2-5; matching of 6 bases hints at TRBD2 as the D gene. Sequenced sample: peripheral blood. The CDR3 reads CASSVGSIGGMAQYF. The DNA is as follows: TGTGCCAGCAGCGTAGGTAGCATCGGGGGAATGGCCCAGTACTTC.